The entry below gives a single T cell receptor (beta chain) sequence along with its context. Its antigen specificity is not known. Base qualities are not at hand, and no much larger clone is one base apart. The data were obtained in a study of blood T cells in healthy people across ages (dated by TCRdb to between 2015 and 2017). A note on the overall study: In model experiments, roughly one uniquely barcoded TCR beta cDNA molecule per two T cells was captured by template switching. Donors of different ages were randomly distributed across sequencing lanes to avoid experimental bias. Using the same blood draw, the study looked at two additional independent replicas of 1 million unique cDNA reads for two donors, one aged 18 to 29 and the other aged 80 or older. Four age groups were formed from the donors: young (average approximately 17 years), middle-aged (approximately 39), aged (about 62) and long-lived (roughly 88). Using deep sequencing normalized with unique cDNA molecular identifiers, the study measured how TCR beta repertoire diversity changes with age. On the study overall, not on this receptor specifically: Estimates of total diversity based on one million sequenced T cells were regarded as lower bounds and as underestimates. Observed TCR beta diversity correlated strongly with the percentage of naive T cells measured by flow cytometry. Observed TCR beta diversity per million T cells fell roughly linearly with age, and a significant reduction was already apparent by age roughly 40. The CMV infection status of donors was not known, potentially confounding age-related changes in expanded clonotypes. Bulk unsorted PBMC profiling prevented conclusive comparison of naive and antigen-experienced compartments. Compared with the aged group, the long-lived group had more naive CD4+ T cells, fewer expanded clones and increased TCR diversity, a pattern suggesting age selection.

Library generation was performed with 5' RACE. The sequencing machine was an Illumina HiSeq 2500. A second PCR of about 6 to 11 cycles was run with a J-beta primer mix and a sample-barcoded 5' primer. A template-switch 5' adaptor carrying 12 random nucleotides introduced a unique molecular identifier onto each TCR beta cDNA molecule. Each sample yielded at least 2.5 million CDR3-containing paired-end reads. First-strand cDNA was synthesized from all RNA with the Mint cDNA synthesis kit, primed by a TRBC-specific oligonucleotide. All cDNA was treated with uracil-DNA glycosylase and then went through a first 18-cycle PCR with the universal primers M1SS and BC2_uni_R. The authors processed their data as follows. For normalization, 1 million high-quality reads were randomly selected from each sample, with every read carrying a distinct molecular identifier. Reads sharing molecular identifiers were discarded rather than binned into consensus sequences. CDR3 identification, clonotype clustering and error correction used MiTCR with a Q25 quality threshold and the strictest error-elimination algorithm. Lower-bound total TCR beta diversity was estimated with a nonparametric unseen species model using Euler transformation. Starting from the raw public reads, TCRdb applied fastp trimming at Q25, assembled clones with MiXCR and retained in-frame beta chains. One record per CDR3 amino acid sequence lists the most common genes and DNA. The authors' filters were not applied to this entry. Within this sample are about 1.6 million distinct CDR3 sequences, with around 36% of them counted one time only. Of the sample, 10% to 12% falls within the top ten clones.

The CDR3 measures 16 amino acids from cysteine to phenylalanine. The sequence is cut down to CDR3 DNA, 48 bases in frame from base 1. Looking up the germline V gene yields CDR1 SGDLS and CDR2 YYNGEE. Trimming accounts for 4 bases at V and 3 bases at J, while the number of junction bases matched to no gene is 11. The roughly 37 donors, aged about 6 to 95 years, were systemically healthy Caucasian individuals from Russia. Around 10 milliliters of peripheral blood were drawn from each donor into EDTA-treated Vacutainer tubes. Ficoll-Paque density-gradient centrifugation was used to isolate PBMCs, with at least 6.5 million per sample. Total RNA was extracted from PBMCs with Trizol reagent, with at least 5.5 micrograms obtained per sample. For every donor, flow cytometry on a PBMC aliquot measured the percentage of naive CD45RAhigh/CD27high T cells.

This TCR came from a woman aged 25-40 years in good health. The sequence joins TRBV9 to TRBJ2-7, with 9 bases matching TRBD1. The specimen sequenced was blood. The nucleotide sequence is given as TGTGCCAGCAGCAAGGACAGGGGTGCGCCTCACTACGAGCAGTACTTC. Its protein product is CASSKDRGAPHYEQYF.